This T cell receptor (beta chain) was recorded in a study of regulatory T cells in long-lasting Graves disease. Whole-study context: Positivity for TSH receptor antibodies plus over 5 years of antithyroid drugs meant persistent Graves' disease. Study-wide results and limits: Newly diagnosed Graves' patients exceeded persistent ones in TCR diversity. Results may be inaccurate due to the small sample size. Persistent disease preferred TRBV28, TRBJ1-2 and TRBJ2-5; new disease, TRBV20-1 and TRBJ2-1.

As to this clonotype: Its antigen is undetermined.

The CDR3 is 15 residues long. Germline lookup yields CDR1 SGHVS and CDR2 FQNEAQ. The V end was cut by 6 bases, the J end by 5 bases, with 17 bases between. TCR beta libraries were built with iRepertoire HTBI primers and Arm-PCR of CDR3 regions. TCRdb re-called the multiplex PCR reads with MiXCR, one entry per CDR3 protein. The repertoire holds 300,000 or so distinct CDR3 sequences, with around 19% as singletons. Time point noted: persistent/refractory GD, antithyroid drugs over 5 years with positive TRAb. PBMCs were the source of the RNA used for TCR sequencing. The chain uses TRBV7-8 and TRBJ2-1, with D possibly being TRBD2 (6 bases). Sequences were derived from peripheral blood mononuclear cells (PBMCs), sampled when the disease was refractory, from a patient treated with antithyroid drugs. This TCR derives from a female donor with Graves disease. Here the CDR3 reads CASRPILGRNNEQFF. In DNA form, the CDR3 reads TGTGCCAGCAGACCGATCTTAGGGAGGAACAATGAGCAGTTCTTC.